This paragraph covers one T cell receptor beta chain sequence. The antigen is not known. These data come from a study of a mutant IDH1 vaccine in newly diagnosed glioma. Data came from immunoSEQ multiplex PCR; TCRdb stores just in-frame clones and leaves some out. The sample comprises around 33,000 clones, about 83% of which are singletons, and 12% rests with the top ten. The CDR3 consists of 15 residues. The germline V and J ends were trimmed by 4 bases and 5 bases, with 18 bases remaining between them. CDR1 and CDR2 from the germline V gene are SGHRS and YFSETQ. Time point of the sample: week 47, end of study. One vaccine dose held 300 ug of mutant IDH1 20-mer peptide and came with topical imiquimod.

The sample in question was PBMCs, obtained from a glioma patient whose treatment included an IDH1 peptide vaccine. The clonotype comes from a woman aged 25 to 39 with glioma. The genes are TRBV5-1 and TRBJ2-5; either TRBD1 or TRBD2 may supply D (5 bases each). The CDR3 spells CASSPGERAGETQYF. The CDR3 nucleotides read TGCGCCAGCAGCCCCGGGGAAAGGGCAGGGGAGACCCAGTACTTC.